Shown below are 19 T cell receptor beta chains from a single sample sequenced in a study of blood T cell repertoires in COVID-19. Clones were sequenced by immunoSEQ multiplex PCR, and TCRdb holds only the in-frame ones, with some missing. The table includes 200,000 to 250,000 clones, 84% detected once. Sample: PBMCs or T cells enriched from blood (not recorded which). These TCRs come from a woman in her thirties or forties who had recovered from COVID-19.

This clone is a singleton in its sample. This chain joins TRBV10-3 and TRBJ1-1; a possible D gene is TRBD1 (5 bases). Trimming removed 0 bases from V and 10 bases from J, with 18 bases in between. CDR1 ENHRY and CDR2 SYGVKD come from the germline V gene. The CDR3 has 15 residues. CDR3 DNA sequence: TGTGCCATCAGTGAGTCCGGTTTACAGACAGTCGGAGCTTTCTTT. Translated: CAISESGLQTVGAFF.

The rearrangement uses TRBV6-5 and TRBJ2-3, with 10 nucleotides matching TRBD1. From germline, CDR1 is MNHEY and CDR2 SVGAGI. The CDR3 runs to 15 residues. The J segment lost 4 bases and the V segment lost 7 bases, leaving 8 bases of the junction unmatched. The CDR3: CASTFATGGPDTQYF. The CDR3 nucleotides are TGTGCCAGCACTTTCGCGACAGGGGGCCCAGATACGCAGTATTTT.

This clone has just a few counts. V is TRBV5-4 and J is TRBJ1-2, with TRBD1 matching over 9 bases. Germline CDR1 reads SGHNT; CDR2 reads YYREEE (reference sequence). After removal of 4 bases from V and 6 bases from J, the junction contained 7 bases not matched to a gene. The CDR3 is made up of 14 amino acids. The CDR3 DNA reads TGTGCCAGCAGCCAAAAACAGGGGGCGGATGGCTACACCTTC. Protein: CASSQKQGADGYTF.

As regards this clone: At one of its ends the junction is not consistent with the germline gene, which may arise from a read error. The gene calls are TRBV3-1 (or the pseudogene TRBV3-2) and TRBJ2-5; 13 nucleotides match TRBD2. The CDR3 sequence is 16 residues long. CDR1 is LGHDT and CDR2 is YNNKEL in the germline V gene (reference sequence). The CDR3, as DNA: TGTGCCAGCAGCCCCCAACTAGCGGGAGGGCAAGGGACCCAGTACTTC. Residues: CASSPQLAGGQGTQYF.

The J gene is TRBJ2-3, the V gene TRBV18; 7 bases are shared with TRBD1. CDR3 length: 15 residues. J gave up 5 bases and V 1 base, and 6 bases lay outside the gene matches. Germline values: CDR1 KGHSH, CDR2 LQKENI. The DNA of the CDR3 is TGTGCCAGCTCACCACAGGGGGCGTACGGAGATACGCAGTATTTT. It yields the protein CASSPQGAYGDTQYF.

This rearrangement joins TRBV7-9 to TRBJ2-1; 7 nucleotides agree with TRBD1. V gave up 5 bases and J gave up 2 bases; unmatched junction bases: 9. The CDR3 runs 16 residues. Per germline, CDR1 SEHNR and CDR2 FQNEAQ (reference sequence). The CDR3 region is CASSAGQARAYNEQFF. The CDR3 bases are TGTGCCAGCAGCGCCGGACAGGCCAGGGCCTACAATGAGCAGTTCTTC. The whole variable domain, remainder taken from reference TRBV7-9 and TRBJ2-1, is DTGVSQNPRHKITKRGQNVTFRCDPISEHNRLYWYRQTLGQGPEFLTYFQNEAQLEKSRLLSDRFSAERPKGSFSTLEIQRTEQGDSAMYLCASSAGQARAYNEQFFGPGTRLTVL.

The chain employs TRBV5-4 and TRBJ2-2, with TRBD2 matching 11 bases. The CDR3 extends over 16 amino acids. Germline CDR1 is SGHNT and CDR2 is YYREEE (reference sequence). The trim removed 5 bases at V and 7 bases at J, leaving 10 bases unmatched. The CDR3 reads CASRTGTSGPVGELFF. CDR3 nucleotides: TGTGCCAGCAGAACCGGGACTAGCGGTCCTGTCGGGGAGCTGTTTTTT.

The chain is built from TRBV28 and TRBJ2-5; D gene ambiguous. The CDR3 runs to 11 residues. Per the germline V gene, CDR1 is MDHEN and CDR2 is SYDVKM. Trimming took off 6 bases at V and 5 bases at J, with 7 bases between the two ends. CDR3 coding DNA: TGTGCCAGCAGAGAGTATGAGACCCAGTACTTC. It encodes CASREYETQYF.

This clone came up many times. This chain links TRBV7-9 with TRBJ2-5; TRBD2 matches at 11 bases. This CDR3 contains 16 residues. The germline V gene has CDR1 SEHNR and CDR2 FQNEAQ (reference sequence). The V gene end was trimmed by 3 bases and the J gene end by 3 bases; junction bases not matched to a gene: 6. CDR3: CASSFIAGGPEETQYF. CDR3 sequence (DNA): TGTGCCAGCAGCTTTATAGCGGGAGGGCCGGAAGAGACCCAGTACTTC.

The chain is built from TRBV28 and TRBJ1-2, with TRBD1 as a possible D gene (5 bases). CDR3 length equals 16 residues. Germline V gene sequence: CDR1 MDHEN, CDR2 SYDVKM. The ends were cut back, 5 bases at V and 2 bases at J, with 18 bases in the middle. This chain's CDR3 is CASSPNKRGGNYGYTF. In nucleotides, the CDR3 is TGTGCCAGCAGTCCTAACAAACGCGGGGGGAACTATGGCTACACCTTC.

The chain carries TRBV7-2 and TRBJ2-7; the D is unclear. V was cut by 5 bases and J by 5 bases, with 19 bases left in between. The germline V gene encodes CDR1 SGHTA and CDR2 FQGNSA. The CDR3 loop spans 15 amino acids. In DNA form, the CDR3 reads TGTGCCAGCAGCCAGGCCTCCCCTTTTTGGGACGAGCAGTACTTC. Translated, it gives CASSQASPFWDEQYF.

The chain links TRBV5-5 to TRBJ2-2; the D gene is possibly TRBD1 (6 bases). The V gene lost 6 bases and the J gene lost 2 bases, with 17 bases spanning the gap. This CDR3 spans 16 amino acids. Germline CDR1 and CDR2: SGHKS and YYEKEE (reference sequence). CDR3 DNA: TGTGCCAGCAATAGGCGGGCAGGGACAAACACCGGGGAGCTGTTTTTT. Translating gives CASNRRAGTNTGELFF.

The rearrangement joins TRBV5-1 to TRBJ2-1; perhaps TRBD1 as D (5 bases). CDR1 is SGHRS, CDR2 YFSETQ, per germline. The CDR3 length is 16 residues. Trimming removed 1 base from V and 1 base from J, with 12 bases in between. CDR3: CASSLQGAQSYNEQFF. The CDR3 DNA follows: TGCGCCAGCAGCTTGCAGGGTGCCCAGTCCTACAATGAGCAGTTCTTC.

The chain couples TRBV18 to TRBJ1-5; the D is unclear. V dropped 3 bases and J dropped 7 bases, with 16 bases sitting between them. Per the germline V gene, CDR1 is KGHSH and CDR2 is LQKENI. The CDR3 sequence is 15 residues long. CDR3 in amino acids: CASSPGLLLDQPQHF. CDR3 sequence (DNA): TGTGCCAGCTCACCTGGCCTACTGCTAGACCAGCCCCAGCATTTT.

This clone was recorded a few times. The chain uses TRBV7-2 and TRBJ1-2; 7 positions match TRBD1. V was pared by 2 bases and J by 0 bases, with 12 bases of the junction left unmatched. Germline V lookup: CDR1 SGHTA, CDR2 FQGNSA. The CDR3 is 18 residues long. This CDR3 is CASSLLYNRDSPNYGYTF. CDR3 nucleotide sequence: TGTGCCAGCAGCTTACTTTACAACAGGGACAGTCCTAACTATGGCTACACCTTC. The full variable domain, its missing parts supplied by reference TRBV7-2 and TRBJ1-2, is GAGVSQSPSNKVTEKGKDVELRCDPISGHTALYWYRQSLGQGLEFLIYFQGNSAPDKSGLPSDRFSAERTGGSVSTLTIQRTQQEDSAVYLCASSLLYNRDSPNYGYTFGSGTRLTVV.

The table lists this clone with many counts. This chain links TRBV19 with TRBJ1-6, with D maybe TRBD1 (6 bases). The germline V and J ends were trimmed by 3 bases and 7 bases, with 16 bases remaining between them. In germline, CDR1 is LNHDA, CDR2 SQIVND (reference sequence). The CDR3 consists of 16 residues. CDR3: CASSILDVQGNSPLHF. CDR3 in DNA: TGTGCCAGTAGTATCCTCGACGTCCAGGGGAATTCACCCCTCCACTTT.

The CDR3 DNA reads TGTGCCATCAGTGACGGGTGGGAGAGCACAGATACGCAGTATTTT. Translating gives CAISDGWESTDTQYF. The chain couples TRBV10-3 to TRBJ2-3; perhaps TRBD2 as D (5 bases). CDR1 is ENHRY, CDR2 SYGVKD, per germline. The CDR3 runs 15 residues. The ends were cut back, 3 bases at V and 0 bases at J, with 10 bases in the middle.

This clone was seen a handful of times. The DNA of the CDR3 is TGTGCCAGTAGTATAGATCGACAGTATGGCTACACCTTC. Its protein is CASSIDRQYGYTF. The chain is built from TRBV19 and TRBJ1-2; perhaps TRBD1 as D (5 bases). The CDR3 length is 13 residues. Deletions cut 0 bases from V and 5 bases from J, with 7 bases between. Germline V gene data show CDR1 as LNHDA and CDR2 as SQIVND (reference sequence).

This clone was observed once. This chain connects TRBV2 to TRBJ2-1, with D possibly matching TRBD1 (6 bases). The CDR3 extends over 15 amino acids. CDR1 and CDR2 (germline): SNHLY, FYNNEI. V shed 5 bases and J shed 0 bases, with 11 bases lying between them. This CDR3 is CASSTLQGSYNEQFF. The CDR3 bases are TGTGCCAGCAGTACCTTACAGGGCTCCTACAATGAGCAGTTCTTC. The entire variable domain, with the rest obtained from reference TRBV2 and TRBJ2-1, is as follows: EPEVTQTPSHQVTQMGQEVILRCVPISNHLYFYWYRQILGQKVEFLVSFYNNEISEKSEIFDDQFSVERPDGSNFTLKIRSTKLEDSAMYFCASSTLQGSYNEQFFGPGTRLTVL.